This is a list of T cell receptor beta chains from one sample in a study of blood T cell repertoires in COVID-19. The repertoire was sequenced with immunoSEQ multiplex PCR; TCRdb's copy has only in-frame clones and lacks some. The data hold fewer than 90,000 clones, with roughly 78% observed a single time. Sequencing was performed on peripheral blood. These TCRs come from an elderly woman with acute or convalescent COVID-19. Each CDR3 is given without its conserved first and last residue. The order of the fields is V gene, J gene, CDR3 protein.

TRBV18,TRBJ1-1,ASSSEGVNTEAF
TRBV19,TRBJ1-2,ASSRSGTAHYGYT
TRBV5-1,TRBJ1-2,ASSGGGGYT
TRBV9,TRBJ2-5,PRSWGGLGGETQY
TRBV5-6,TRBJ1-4,ASRESATNEKLF
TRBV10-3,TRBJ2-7,AISEVGGLAGAYEQY
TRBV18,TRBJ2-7,ASSSGTEGARYEQY
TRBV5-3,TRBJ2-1,ARSLVAGGGEQF
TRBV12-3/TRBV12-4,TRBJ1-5,ASSLGRYQPQH
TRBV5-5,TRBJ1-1,ASSDFREVNTEAF
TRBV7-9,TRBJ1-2,ASSERGMYGYT
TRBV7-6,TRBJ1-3,ASSRGRFGNTIY
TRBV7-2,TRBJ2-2,ASSPRGGLDTGELF
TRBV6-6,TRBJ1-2,ASSPRGEEWGYT
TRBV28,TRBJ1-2,ASSSWAAPGSGYGYT
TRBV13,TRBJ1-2,ASSYGQGTNYGYT
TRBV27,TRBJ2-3,ASSFWTGSTDTQY
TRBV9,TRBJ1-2,ASSTTGDYGYT
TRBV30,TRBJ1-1,AWSGDRGTEAF
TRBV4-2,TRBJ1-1,ASSQDQGQGSNTEAF
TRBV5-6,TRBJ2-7,ASTRGGRGDYEQY
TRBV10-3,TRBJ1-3,AIRLTAPGNTIY
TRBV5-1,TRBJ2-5,ASSLGPLTGEGEETQY
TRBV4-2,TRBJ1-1,ASSQGPGQGGTEAF
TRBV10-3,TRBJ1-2,AISVGFSASYT
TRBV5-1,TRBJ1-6,ASSLSTSYKNSPLH
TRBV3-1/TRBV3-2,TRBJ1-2,ASSRWDRQNYGYT
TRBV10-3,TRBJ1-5,ATSGTGTNQPQH
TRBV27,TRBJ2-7,ASSFSGLGQGNYEQY